The 15 T cell receptor beta chains in this list originate from one sample, sequenced in a study of identical twins. TCRdb re-called the 5' RACE reads through MiXCR, storing one row per CDR3 protein. The profile shows some 760,000 distinct CDR3 sequences, 15% to 20% of them singletons. This sample also appeared in a second study, on T cells expressing NK-cell markers.

Material for sequencing was PBMCs. Source of these receptors: a woman aged 18-29 years in good health.

This clonotype was found a few times. V is TRBV20-1 and J is TRBJ1-4; TRBD1 agrees at 10 bases. This CDR3 spans 14 amino acids. Trimming at V came to 5 bases and at J to 5 bases, leaving 5 bases not matched to a gene. Germline CDR1 reads DFQATT; CDR2 reads SNEGSKA (reference sequence). CDR3 nucleotides: TGCAGTGCTTGGGACAGGGGATTAAATGAAAAACTGTTTTTT. Residues: CSAWDRGLNEKLFF.

The V call is TRBV4-1, the J call TRBJ2-1, with TRBD2 as a possible D gene (6 bases). The CDR3 runs 16 residues. V gave up 4 bases and J gave up 6 bases, with 19 bases separating them. Germline V gene data show CDR1 as MGHRA and CDR2 as YSYEKL. The CDR3 loop is CASSRNPPGEANEQFF. The CDR3 DNA reads as TGCGCCAGCAGCCGTAACCCGCCCGGGGAGGCCAATGAGCAGTTCTTC.

This clonotype was picked up a small number of times. The genes are TRBV12-3 or TRBV12-4 and TRBJ2-1, with 8 bases that match TRBD2. Trimming at V came to 2 bases and at J to 6 bases, leaving 6 bases not matched to a gene. The CDR3 consists of 15 residues. The CDR3 bases are TGTGCCAGCAGTTTAAAGGGCGGGGGGCCCAATGAGCAGTTCTTC. It specifies CASSLKGGGPNEQFF.

This clonotype was found a few times. The chain links TRBV6-1 to TRBJ1-2; D is perhaps TRBD1 (6 bases). Per the germline V gene, CDR1 is MNHNS and CDR2 is SASEGT. V was trimmed by 8 bases and J by 3 bases, leaving 13 bases between them. This CDR3 contains 13 residues. CDR3: CASRQGSHYGYTF. The CDR3, as DNA: TGTGCCAGCCGGCAGGGGTCTCACTATGGCTACACCTTC.

V is TRBV7-8 and J is TRBJ1-5; D may be TRBD1 (5 bases). This CDR3 spans 13 amino acids. CDR1 SGHVS and CDR2 FQNEAQ come from the germline V gene. Trimming pared 5 bases from V and 5 bases from J, leaving 10 bases between. CDR3 DNA sequence: TGTGCCAGCAGCGGGGGGACCTATCAGCCCCAGCATTTT. This translates into CASSGGTYQPQHF. The full variable domain, with the rest looked up from reference TRBV7-8 and TRBJ1-5, is GAGVSQSPRYKVAKRGQDVALRCDPISGHVSLFWYQQALGQGPEFLTYFQNEAQLDKSGLPSDRFFAERPEGSVSTLKIQRTQQEDSAVYLCASSGGTYQPQHFGDGTRLSIL.

This clonotype was seen repeatedly, ten times or more. V is TRBV20-1 and J is TRBJ1-5, with D tentatively TRBD1 (5 bases). V gave up 0 bases and J gave up 11 bases, with 17 bases separating them. This CDR3 is built from 14 residues. Per the germline V gene, CDR1 is DFQATT and CDR2 is SNEGSKA (reference sequence). The CDR3 here is CSARDRGVRRTQHF. CDR3 nucleotides: TGCAGTGCTAGAGATCGAGGGGTACGGCGGACCCAGCATTTT.

This clonotype has only a few counts. One junction end disagrees with the germline gene, perhaps due to a read error. The chain recombines TRBV6-1 with TRBJ2-2, with 9 nucleotides matching TRBD2. The CDR3 contains 16 residues. The germline V gene has CDR1 MNHNS and CDR2 SASEGT. CDR3 bases: TGTGCCAGCAGTCAAGCGGGAGGCCCGAACACCGGGGAGCTGTTTTTT. It is translated as CASSQAGGPNTGELFF.

There are a few counts of this clonotype. The J gene is TRBJ1-2, the V gene TRBV9; no firm D call. The V end lost 0 bases, the J end lost 5 bases, and 8 bases lay between the germline ends. The CDR3 loop spans 13 amino acids. Germline values: CDR1 SGDLS, CDR2 YYNGEE. The CDR3 is CASSVDRGYGYTF. CDR3 coding DNA: TGTGCCAGCAGCGTAGATCGCGGGTATGGCTACACCTTC.

This chain links TRBV6-6 with TRBJ1-1; D possibly corresponds to TRBD1 (5 bases). The germline gives CDR1 MNHNY, CDR2 SVGAGI (reference sequence). The CDR3 length is 11 residues. Trimming cost V 8 bases and J 3 bases, with 7 bases left between them. The CDR3 sequence is CASRTYTEAFF. CDR3 DNA: TGTGCCAGCCGGACATACACTGAAGCTTTCTTT.

The rearrangement uses TRBV19 and TRBJ2-2; maybe TRBD2 (5 bases). The V and J ends lost 4 bases and 6 bases respectively, with 12 bases between them. Germline V gene data show CDR1 as LNHDA and CDR2 as SQIVND (reference sequence). The CDR3 is made up of 14 amino acids. The CDR3 sequence is CASSTRGNAGELFF. In nucleotides, the CDR3 is TGTGCCAGTAGTACACGGGGAAACGCCGGGGAGCTGTTTTTT.

This clonotype was counted only a few times. V gene TRBV5-1 combines with J gene TRBJ2-2; a possible D gene is TRBD2 (5 bases). Germline V lookup: CDR1 SGHRS, CDR2 YFSETQ. The CDR3 totals 15 residues. Trimming left V 8 bases short and J 0 bases short, with 14 bases between. The chain's CDR3 is CASKLEAANTGELFF. CDR3 nucleotide sequence: TGCGCCAGTAAACTAGAGGCGGCGAACACCGGGGAGCTGTTTTTT. Variable domain in full (rest from reference TRBV5-1 and TRBJ2-2): KAGVTQTPRYLIKTRGQQVTLSCSPISGHRSVSWYQQTPGQGLQFLFEYFSETQRNKGNFPGRFSGRQFSNSRSEMNVSTLELGDSALYLCASKLEAANTGELFFGEGSRLTVL.

This clonotype was counted many times. This rearrangement joins TRBV20-1 to TRBJ2-1; 7 nucleotides align to TRBD2. Germline CDR1 is DFQATT and CDR2 is SNEGSKA (reference sequence). Trimming cost V 6 bases and J 4 bases; bases outside gene matches: 12. This CDR3 is 15 amino acids long. CDR3 residues: CSARVPWGGYNEQFF. As DNA, the CDR3 is TGCAGTGCCCGGGTACCGTGGGGGGGGTACAATGAGCAGTTCTTC.

This clonotype was seen more than once but under ten times. This rearrangement joins TRBV6-5 to TRBJ1-2; 7 bases fit TRBD1. After removal of 5 bases from V and 5 bases from J, the junction contained 8 bases not matched to a gene. There are 14 residues in the CDR3. Germline-derived CDR1 and CDR2 are MNHEY and SVGAGI. The CDR3 protein is CASSNQGDEYGYTF. The CDR3 DNA reads as TGTGCCAGCAGTAACCAGGGGGATGAGTATGGCTACACCTTC.

The chain joins TRBV7-2 to TRBJ2-7; 7 positions match TRBD2. The V segment lost 0 bases and the J segment 7 bases; nucleotides outside the gene matches: 6. The germline V gene encodes CDR1 SGHTA and CDR2 FQGNSA. CDR3 size: 14 residues. The CDR3 DNA sequence: TGTGCCAGCAGCTTAGCTGGGAGGGATACGGAGCAGTACTTC. It yields the protein CASSLAGRDTEQYF.

The rearrangement links TRBV29-1 to TRBJ1-2, with D perhaps matching TRBD1 (6 bases). The CDR3 covers 16 residues. V lost 5 bases and J lost 5, with 24 bases in between. CDR1 is SQVTM, CDR2 ANQGSEA, per germline. CDR3 loop: CSVSSRAGVFRYGYTF. The CDR3, as DNA: TGCAGCGTTTCGAGTCGGGCAGGGGTTTTTCGGTATGGCTACACCTTC.